This T cell receptor (beta chain) was sequenced for a study of Graves' ophthalmopathy and Graves' hyperthyroidism. In the study overall: Upon initial diagnosis and before any treatment, peripheral blood was collected.

Amplified TCR beta CDR3 regions were obtained using RNA transcripts as template. HTBI primers primed a first-round RT-PCR, and a second-round multiplex PCR followed. TCRdb reprocessed the multiplex PCR reads with MiXCR, giving one entry per CDR3 protein. The sample yields about 700,000 distinct CDR3 sequences, roughly 41% seen once. This clonotype came up once. Antigen specificity is unknown. A much larger clone lies one base from this, so it may be a read error. The conserved phenylalanine or tryptophan is not found at the CDR3 terminus, so this likely reflects a read error. Trimming left V 4 bases short and J 5 bases short, with 15 bases between. In germline, CDR1 is MNHEY, CDR2 SVGAGI. The length of the CDR3 is 15 residues. Findings of the study overall: Thyroid clonotypes that were expanded above 0.001 frequency mostly also appeared in blood.

Material: peripheral blood. This receptor was taken from an adult man with Graves' ophthalmopathy. J is TRBJ1-5 and V is TRBV6-5; possibly TRBD1 for D (5 bases). DNA of the CDR3: TGTGCCAGCAGTTCCCTCGGGGGGTTTGATCAGCCCCAGCATCTT. Translated, it gives CASSSLGGFDQPQHL.